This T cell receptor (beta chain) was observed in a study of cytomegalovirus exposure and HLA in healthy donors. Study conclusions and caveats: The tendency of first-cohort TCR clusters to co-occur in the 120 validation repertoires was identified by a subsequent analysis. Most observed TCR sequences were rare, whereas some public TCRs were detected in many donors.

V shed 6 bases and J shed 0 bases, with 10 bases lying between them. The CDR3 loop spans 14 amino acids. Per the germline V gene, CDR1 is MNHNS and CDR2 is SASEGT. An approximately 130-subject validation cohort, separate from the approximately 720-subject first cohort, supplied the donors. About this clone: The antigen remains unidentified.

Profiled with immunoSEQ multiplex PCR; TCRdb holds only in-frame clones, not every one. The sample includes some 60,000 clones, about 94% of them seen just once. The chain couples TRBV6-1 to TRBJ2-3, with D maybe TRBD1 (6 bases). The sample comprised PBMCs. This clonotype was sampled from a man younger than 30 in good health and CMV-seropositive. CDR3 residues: CASRRTESTDTQYF. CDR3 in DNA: TGTGCCAGCAGGAGGACAGAGAGCACAGATACGCAGTATTTT.